Presented here are 32 T cell receptor beta chains from one specimen sequenced in a study of vaccination and CD4 T cells after COVID-19 (dated by TCRdb to the early 2020s). Their antigen targets remain unknown. Library creation used PCR. These reads were obtained on an Illumina iSeq 100. DNA from cultured CD4+ T cells underwent TCR sequencing with the Oncomine TCR Beta short-read assay at the Johns Hopkins FTIC core. In TCRdb, the public reads were trimmed at Q25 with fastp and aligned with MiXCR, with productive beta chains retained. Each CDR3 protein appears once, grouped with its most common genes and DNA. This sample comprises approximately 7,600 distinct CDR3 sequences, 50% of them detected only once. The biggest ten clones account for less than 25% of the sample. The treatment or condition label corresponds to: roughly ten-day PBMC culture with coronavirus spike peptide pools or control peptides (ViraFEST assay). CD4+ T cells from unexposed donors were collected before the COVID-19 pandemic (2011-2018).

The sequencing sample was made of CD4+ T cells from blood, cultured in vitro. The source of these receptors is a human donor in good health.

This chain uses TRBV6-2 or TRBV6-3 with TRBJ1-2, with unresolved D. V gave up 10 bases and J gave up 3 bases, with 18 bases separating them. Germline V gene sequence: CDR1 MNHEY, CDR2 SVGEGT. This CDR3 comprises 14 residues. CDR3 protein: CATLDPLGHYGYTF. CDR3 nucleotide sequence: TGTGCCACCCTGGACCCCCTTGGACACTATGGCTACACCTTC.

J is TRBJ1-5 and V is TRBV6-1; perhaps TRBD1 as D (5 bases). This CDR3 is 14 amino acids long. Trimming removed 6 bases from V and 3 bases from J, with 12 bases in between. Germline V gene data show CDR1 as MNHNS and CDR2 as SASEGT. CDR3 amino acids: CASRRTLNNQPQHF. In DNA form, the CDR3 reads TGTGCCAGCAGGCGGACACTGAACAATCAGCCCCAGCATTTT.

The CDR3 DNA follows: TGTGCCAGCAGTCGAGTTCGGGAGACCCAGTACTTC. Its translation: CASSRVRETQYF. The J gene is TRBJ2-5, the V gene TRBV2, with no clear D. V shed 5 bases and J shed 5 bases, with 9 bases lying between them. From germline, CDR1 is SNHLY and CDR2 FYNNEI. CDR3 size: 12 residues.

The V gene is TRBV6-5, the J gene TRBJ2-7, with D possibly being TRBD2 (6 bases). The CDR3 runs 14 residues. Trimming took 0 bases from V and 4 from J, leaving 10 bases between them. Germline CDR1 is MNHEY and CDR2 is SVGAGI. The CDR3: CASSYSFGGYEQYF. In DNA, the CDR3 is TGTGCCAGCAGTTACTCATTCGGGGGTTACGAGCAGTACTTC.

This clonotype was counted a few times. V gene TRBV7-2 combines with J gene TRBJ1-2, with unresolved D. V lost 5 bases and J lost 8, with 12 bases in between. CDR3 length: 12 residues. Germline CDR1 reads SGHTA; CDR2 reads FQGNSA. Here the CDR3 DNA reads TGTGCCAGCAGCCCAGCGGCGGCGGGCTACACCTTC. This sequence encodes CASSPAAAGYTF.

This clonotype was detected only a few times. The rearrangement uses TRBV5-4 and TRBJ2-3; D unresolved. Germline CDR1 SGHNT, CDR2 YYREEE (reference sequence). Trimming stripped 4 bases from V and 1 base from J, with 19 bases between. The CDR3 has 17 residues. The CDR3 sequence is CASSTSRRTKGTDTQYF. The CDR3, as DNA: TGTGCCAGCAGCACGTCACGACGGACGAAGGGCACAGATACGCAGTATTTT.

The chain recombines TRBV19 with TRBJ1-6, with D uncertain. V was pared by 6 bases and J by 0 bases, with 6 bases between. The germline V gene encodes CDR1 LNHDA and CDR2 SQIVND (reference sequence). The CDR3 consists of 14 residues. Written as DNA, the CDR3 is TGTGCCAGTAGACAAAGCTCCTATAATTCACCCCTCCACTTT. Translation gives CASRQSSYNSPLHF.

This clonotype showed up just a few times. The rearrangement links TRBV6-1 to TRBJ1-1; TRBD1 agrees at 9 bases. Trimming took 6 bases from V and 1 from J; bases not matched to a gene: 6. From germline, CDR1 is MNHNS and CDR2 SASEGT. There are 15 residues in the CDR3. Here the CDR3 DNA reads TGTGCCAGCAGCCACAGGGGGCTGGGGAACACTGAAGCTTTCTTT. Protein product: CASSHRGLGNTEAFF.

V and J are TRBV28 and TRBJ1-3; 8 bases match TRBD1. This CDR3 is built from 17 residues. Trimming removed 3 bases from V and 2 bases from J; junction bases left unmatched: 9. From germline, CDR1 is MDHEN and CDR2 SYDVKM. The CDR3 here is CASSLDRDPLTGNTIYF. The CDR3, as DNA: TGTGCCAGCAGTTTGGACAGGGACCCCCTCACTGGAAACACCATATATTTT.

This clonotype was recorded once. The V and J genes are TRBV7-2 and TRBJ2-3; D is unresolved. The germline V and J ends were trimmed by 1 base and 5 bases, with 1 base remaining between them. Germline V lookup: CDR1 SGHTA, CDR2 FQGNSA. The CDR3 runs to 11 residues. CDR3 bases: TGTGCCAGCAGCTTAGTAGATACGCAGTATTTT. Translation: CASSLVDTQYF.

In its sample, this clonotype is medium-sized (0.01 to 0.1%). This sequence joins TRBV11-2 and TRBJ2-2; weak D call: TRBD1 (7 bases). The CDR3 is 15 residues long. Germline V CDR1 and CDR2: SGHAT, FQNNGV. Trimming left V 4 bases short and J 3 bases short, with 12 bases between. Here the CDR3 reads CASSSSRGDTGELFF. DNA for the CDR3: TGTGCCAGCAGCTCGTCCAGGGGGGACACCGGGGAGCTGTTTTTT.

Written as DNA, the CDR3 is TGCAGCGCCGGACATAACGGGGAGCTGTTTTTT. Translating it yields CSAGHNGELFF. The chain couples TRBV20-1 to TRBJ2-2; maybe TRBD1 (5 bases). Germline CDR1 DFQATT, CDR2 SNEGSKA (reference sequence). The length of the CDR3 is 11 residues.

This clonotype was counted a single time. The gene calls are TRBV6-1 and TRBJ2-1; 7 bases fit TRBD2. In germline, CDR1 is MNHNS, CDR2 SASEGT. V shed 6 bases and J 0 bases; nucleotides not matched to a gene: 5. This CDR3 comprises 15 residues. The CDR3 reads CASRPGGNSYNEQFF. DNA of the CDR3: TGTGCCAGCAGGCCGGGGGGAAACTCCTACAATGAGCAGTTCTTC.

This clonotype showed up just a few times. The V gene is TRBV7-6, the J gene TRBJ1-3; D gene uncertain. Deletions cut 0 bases from V and 3 bases from J, with 3 bases between. Germline values: CDR1 SGHVS, CDR2 FNYEAQ. The CDR3 covers 13 residues. The CDR3 spells CASSLAGGNTIYF. In nucleotides, the CDR3 is TGTGCCAGCAGCTTAGCGGGTGGAAACACCATATATTTT.

The chain links TRBV6-2 or TRBV6-3 to TRBJ2-1; TRBD1 agrees at 11 bases. Unmatched junction bases numbered 2, after V lost 0 bases and J lost 7 bases. The CDR3 runs 15 residues. CDR1 MNHEY and CDR2 SVGEGT come from the germline V gene. The CDR3 DNA reads TGTGCCAGCAGTTACTCTGGGACAGGGGGAAATGAGCAGTTCTTC. Translated: CASSYSGTGGNEQFF.

The table lists this clonotype with a count of one. The J gene is TRBJ2-1, the V gene TRBV20-1; 8 bases are shared with TRBD2. The CDR3 extends over 15 amino acids. Germline assignment: CDR1 DFQATT and CDR2 SNEGSKA (reference sequence). The V and J ends lost 0 bases and 5 bases, in that order; junction bases with no gene match: 6. The CDR3 DNA reads as TGCAGTGCTAGAGAATTGAGACTAGCGCACAATGAGCAGTTCTTC. Its protein is CSARELRLAHNEQFF.

The gene calls are TRBV20-1 and TRBJ2-7, with 9 bases aligning to TRBD2. This CDR3 is built from 15 residues. V lost 5 bases, J lost 2 bases, and 10 bases stayed unmatched. The germline V gene has CDR1 DFQATT and CDR2 SNEGSKA (reference sequence). CDR3 residues: CSAGKASGTTYEQYF. Here the CDR3 DNA reads TGCAGTGCTGGAAAAGCTAGCGGGACCACCTACGAGCAGTACTTC.

This clonotype occurred a few times. The chain employs TRBV20-1 and TRBJ2-3, with no clear D. The CDR3 is 12 residues long. In germline, CDR1 is DFQATT, CDR2 SNEGSKA (reference sequence). V lost 4 bases, J lost 1 base, and 6 bases lay in between. The CDR3 sequence: CSAIQGTDTQYF. Written as DNA, the CDR3 is TGCAGTGCTATTCAGGGCACAGATACGCAGTATTTT.

This clonotype was seen only once. The V gene is TRBV29-1, the J gene TRBJ2-3; TRBD2 matches 11 bases. Germline V gives CDR1 SQVTM, CDR2 ANQGSEA. The CDR3 runs to 16 residues. The junction had 8 bases not matched to a gene; V was cut back by 1 base and J by 5 bases. The CDR3 sequence is CSVEGLAGPSKDTQYF. The CDR3 DNA reads as TGCAGCGTTGAAGGACTAGCGGGACCCTCGAAAGATACGCAGTATTTT.

The table lists this clonotype with a few counts. The genes are TRBV7-9 and TRBJ1-5; a possible D gene is TRBD1 (6 bases). Germline V CDR1 and CDR2: SEHNR, FQNEAQ (reference sequence). Between the trimmed V and J ends, which lost 5 bases and 7 bases, there was a span of 12 bases. CDR3 length equals 13 residues. CDR3 bases: TGTGCCAGCAGCATTCGACAGGACCAGCCCCAGCATTTT. Its translation is CASSIRQDQPQHF.

The V gene is TRBV29-1, the J gene TRBJ2-2, with 8 bases fitting TRBD1. V lost 4 bases and J lost 7; bases outside the gene matches: 5. This CDR3 region has 13 residues. Looked up from germline, CDR1 is SQVTM and CDR2 is ANQGSEA. In nucleotides, the CDR3 is TGCAGCGTTGCGGACAGGGTTCACGGGGAGCTGTTTTTT. Amino acids: CSVADRVHGELFF.

This clonotype was observed a handful of times. The rearrangement links TRBV6-1 to TRBJ1-5; no clear D gene. CDR3 length: 15 amino acids. The germline CDR1 and CDR2 sequences are MNHNS and SASEGT. Trimming left V 4 bases short and J 0 bases short, with 10 bases between. CDR3 in DNA: TGTGCCAGCAGTGGGACGGGTAATAGCAATCAGCCCCAGCATTTT. Amino acids: CASSGTGNSNQPQHF.

In the case of this clonotype: A junction end diverges from the germline sequence, so it may reflect a read error. The J gene is TRBJ2-3, the V gene TRBV7-2; 11 positions agree with TRBD2. CDR1 is SGHTA, CDR2 FQGNSA, per germline. The CDR3 loop spans 15 amino acids. CDR3 nucleotide sequence: TGTGCCAGCAGCCTAGCGGGAGGCACCACAGATACGCAGTATTTT. It translates to CASSLAGGTTDTQYF.

This clonotype has more than one count but fewer than ten. The chain combines TRBV20-1 with TRBJ1-3; D may be TRBD1 (6 bases). The CDR3 has 18 amino acids. The V gene lost 3 bases and the J gene lost 3 bases, with 24 bases spanning the gap. Germline CDR1 reads DFQATT; CDR2 reads SNEGSKA (reference sequence). CDR3 nucleotide sequence: TGCAGTGCTAGGGCCCCTTGGGGCAGGGGTCGGGGTGGAAACACCATATATTTT. This gives the protein CSARAPWGRGRGGNTIYF.

V gene TRBV7-2 combines with J gene TRBJ1-1; 11 bases line up with TRBD1. Germline trimming cut 6 bases from V and 9 bases from J; bases unmatched to any gene: 6. Looked up from germline, CDR1 is SGHTA and CDR2 is FQGNSA. The CDR3 sequence is 13 residues long. CDR3 sequence: CASRIGQGAKAFF. The DNA of the CDR3 is TGTGCCAGCAGAATAGGACAGGGGGCGAAAGCTTTCTTT.

This chain joins TRBV20-1 and TRBJ1-1; D remains unclear. Looked up from germline, CDR1 is DFQATT and CDR2 is SNEGSKA (reference sequence). This CDR3 comprises 13 residues. V was shortened by 6 bases and J by 5 bases, with 16 bases between the two germline ends. The DNA for the CDR3 is TGCAGTGCATATTCGGTGGCGGGTACTGAAGCTTTCTTT. Translated, it gives CSAYSVAGTEAFF.

V and J are TRBV28 and TRBJ2-5; D may correspond to TRBD1 or TRBD2 (5 bases each). The CDR3 has 15 residues. Germline values: CDR1 MDHEN, CDR2 SYDVKM. The ends were cut back, 2 bases at V and 2 bases at J, with 12 bases in the middle. The CDR3 sequence is CASSLGTRAQETQYF. The CDR3 nucleotides read TGTGCCAGCAGTTTAGGGACCCGAGCGCAAGAGACCCAGTACTTC.

J is TRBJ2-3 and V is TRBV12-3 or TRBV12-4; 12 nucleotides line up with TRBD2. The length of the CDR3 is 18 residues. J lost 1 base, V lost 3 bases, and 8 bases had no gene match. The DNA for the CDR3 is TGTGCCAGCAGTTTGGTAACTAGCGGGGGGCAGCGCACAGATACGCAGTATTTT. As protein: CASSLVTSGGQRTDTQYF.

This clonotype was detected only a few times. J is TRBJ2-5 and V is TRBV10-3; TRBD2 is a possible D gene (6 bases). The CDR3 consists of 13 residues. The ends were cut back, 10 bases at V and 4 bases at J, with 16 bases in the middle. Germline V gives CDR1 ENHRY, CDR2 SYGVKD. DNA of the CDR3: TGTGCCAGCACCAAGCCGGGGGTAGAGACCCAGTACTTC. This sequence encodes CASTKPGVETQYF.

This chain joins TRBV7-8 and TRBJ2-5, with 7 nucleotides matching TRBD1. Germline lookup yields CDR1 SGHVS and CDR2 FQNEAQ. Trimming removed 5 bases from V and 4 bases from J; junction bases left unmatched: 7. The CDR3 runs 14 residues. This chain's CDR3 is CASSPTPGGETQYF. CDR3 in DNA: TGTGCCAGCAGCCCCACGCCAGGGGGAGAGACCCAGTACTTC. Complete variable domain (other parts from reference TRBV7-8 and TRBJ2-5): GAGVSQSPRYKVAKRGQDVALRCDPISGHVSLFWYQQALGQGPEFLTYFQNEAQLDKSGLPSDRFFAERPEGSVSTLKIQRTQQEDSAVYLCASSPTPGGETQYFGPGTRLLVL.

This chain uses TRBV19 with TRBJ1-1; D remains ambiguous. V lost 11 bases to trimming and J lost 1 base, with 17 bases between them. This CDR3 comprises 14 residues. CDR1 is LNHDA, CDR2 SQIVND, per germline (reference sequence). CDR3 sequence (DNA): TGTGCCGTAGTAAATACCGAAGAGAACACTGAAGCTTTCTTT. This encodes CAVVNTEENTEAFF.

This clonotype turned up a few times. The CDR3 sequence: CSASVREETQYF. In DNA form, the CDR3 reads TGCAGTGCTAGCGTGAGAGAAGAGACCCAGTACTTC. This chain joins TRBV20-1 and TRBJ2-5; no definite D call. This CDR3 comprises 12 residues. V was cut by 3 bases and J by 3 bases, with 8 bases left in between. Germline CDR1 reads DFQATT; CDR2 reads SNEGSKA (reference sequence).